This section outlines one T cell receptor beta chain sequence together with its context. Antigen unknown. Construction of naive CD8 libraries employed about 18,000 to 1,000,000 sorted cells together with 10%, 30% or 50% RNA. Previously published methods and listed TCR primers were used for the bulk TCR libraries. TCRdb itself ran the PCR reads through MiXCR, one entry per CDR3 protein. Of more than 450,000 distinct CDR3 sequences in the sample, about a fifth were seen once. This entry comes from a study of molecular identifiers for immune sequencing clone quantification. The CDR3 consists of 15 residues. V lost 2 bases, J lost 10 bases, and 18 bases lay in between. Looked up from germline, CDR1 is SGHDN and CDR2 is FVKESK. Findings and limits, study-wide: Spiked Jurkat TCR RNA from one cell was reportedly detectable among one million naive cells.

The chain uses TRBV14 and TRBJ2-1, with D perhaps being TRBD1 or TRBD2 (5 bases each). Material: naive CD8+ T cells from blood, with Jurkat cell RNA spiked in. Subset in this sample: FACS-sorted CD8+CD4-CCR7+CD45RA+ naive T cells. This clonotype was obtained from a human donor in good health. Some libraries in this study had Jurkat cell RNA spiked in. CDR3 bases: TGTGCCAGCAGCCAAACCCCGGGGCTCAGGGTCGAGCAGTTCTTC. Translating gives CASSQTPGLRVEQFF.